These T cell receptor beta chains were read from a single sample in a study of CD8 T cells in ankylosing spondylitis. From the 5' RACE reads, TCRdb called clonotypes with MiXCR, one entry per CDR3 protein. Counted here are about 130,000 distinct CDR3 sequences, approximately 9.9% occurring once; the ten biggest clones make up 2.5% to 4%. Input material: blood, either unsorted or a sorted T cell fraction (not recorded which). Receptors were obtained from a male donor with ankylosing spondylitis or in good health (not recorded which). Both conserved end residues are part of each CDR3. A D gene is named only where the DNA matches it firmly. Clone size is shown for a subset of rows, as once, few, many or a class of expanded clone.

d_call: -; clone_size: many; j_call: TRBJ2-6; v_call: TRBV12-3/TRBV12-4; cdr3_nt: TGTGCCAGCATTCCGACTACCTCTGGGGCCAACGTCCTGACTTTC; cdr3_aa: CASIPTTSGANVLTF
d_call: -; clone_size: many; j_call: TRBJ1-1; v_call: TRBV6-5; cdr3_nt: TGTGCCAGCAGTTACTCTGCGGGCCCGGGCACTGAAGCTTTCTTT; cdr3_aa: CASSYSAGPGTEAFF
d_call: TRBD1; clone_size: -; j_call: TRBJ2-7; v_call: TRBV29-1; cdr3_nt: TGCAGCGTTCCCGGGACAGGAGGATTCGACGAGCAGTACTTC; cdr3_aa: CSVPGTGGFDEQYF
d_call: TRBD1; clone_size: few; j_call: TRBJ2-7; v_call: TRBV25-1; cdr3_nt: TGTGCCAGCAGCCCAGGACAGGGGCCCCCCTACGAGCAGTACTTC; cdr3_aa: CASSPGQGPPYEQYF
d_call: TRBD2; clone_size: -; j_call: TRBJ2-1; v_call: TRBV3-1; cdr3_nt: TGTGCCAGCAGCCAACCAAGTTATCGTAGCGGGAGAGTCAATGAGCAGTTCTTC; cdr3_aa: CASSQPSYRSGRVNEQFF
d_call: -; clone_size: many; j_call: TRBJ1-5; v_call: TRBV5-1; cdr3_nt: TGCGCCAGCAGCTTGGACGGTAGCAATCAGCCCCAGCATTTT; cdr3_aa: CASSLDGSNQPQHF
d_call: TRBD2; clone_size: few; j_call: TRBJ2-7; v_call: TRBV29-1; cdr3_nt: TGCAGCGTAAGGACTAGCGGAAGGCTCGACGAGCAGTACTTC; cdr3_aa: CSVRTSGRLDEQYF
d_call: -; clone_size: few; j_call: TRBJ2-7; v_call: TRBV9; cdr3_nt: TGTGCCAGCAGCCCCCGACAGGACACCCCCTGGGAGCAGTACTTC; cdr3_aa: CASSPRQDTPWEQYF
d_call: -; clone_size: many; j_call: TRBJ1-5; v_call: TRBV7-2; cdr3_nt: TGTGCCAGCAGTCAGCTGGGACGCAATCAGCCCCAGCATTTT; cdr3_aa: CASSQLGRNQPQHF
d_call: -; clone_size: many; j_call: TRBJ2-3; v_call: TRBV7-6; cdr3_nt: TGTGCCAGCAGCAAAGGGCTGCGCACAGATACGCAGTATTTT; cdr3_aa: CASSKGLRTDTQYF
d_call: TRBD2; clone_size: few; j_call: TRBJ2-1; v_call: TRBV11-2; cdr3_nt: TGTGCCAGCAGCTTAGAAAAAATTGATGCGGGAGTCTCCTACAATGAGCAGTTCTTC; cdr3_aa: CASSLEKIDAGVSYNEQFF
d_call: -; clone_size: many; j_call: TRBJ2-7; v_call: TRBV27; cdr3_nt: TGTGCCAGCAGTTCAGCGAGAGGACTCAGCGGCTACGAGCAGTACTTC; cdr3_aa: CASSSARGLSGYEQYF
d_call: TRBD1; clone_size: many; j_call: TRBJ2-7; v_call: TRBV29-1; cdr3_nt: TGCAGCGTTCTGACAGGGGGTTCATACGAGCAGTACTTC; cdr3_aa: CSVLTGGSYEQYF
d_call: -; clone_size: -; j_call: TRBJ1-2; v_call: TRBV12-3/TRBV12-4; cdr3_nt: TGTGCCAGCAGTTTAAGATGGGGGGACTATGGCTACACCTTC; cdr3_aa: CASSLRWGDYGYTF
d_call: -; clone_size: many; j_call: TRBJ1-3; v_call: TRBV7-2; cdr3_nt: TGTGCCAGCAGGGGAGGGCAGAATGGAAACACCATATATTTT; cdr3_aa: CASRGGQNGNTIYF
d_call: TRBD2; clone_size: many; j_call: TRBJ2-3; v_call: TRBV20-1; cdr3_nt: TGCAGTGCTAGAGGAAAAGGACTAGCGCTTCTGGATACGCAGTATTTT; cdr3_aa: CSARGKGLALLDTQYF
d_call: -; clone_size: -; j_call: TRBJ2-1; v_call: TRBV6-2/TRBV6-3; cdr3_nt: TGTGCCAGCGAGGAGTGGCAGGGTTCCAATGAGCAGTTCTTC; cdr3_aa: CASEEWQGSNEQFF
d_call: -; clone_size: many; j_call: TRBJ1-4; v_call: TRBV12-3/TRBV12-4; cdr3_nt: TGTGCCAGCAGTTTCGACAGGCTTGAAAAACTGTTTTTT; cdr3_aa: CASSFDRLEKLFF
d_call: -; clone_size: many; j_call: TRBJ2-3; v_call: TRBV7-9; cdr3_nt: TGTGCCAGCAGCTCCGGTGTGGGCACAGATACGCAGTATTTT; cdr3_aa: CASSSGVGTDTQYF
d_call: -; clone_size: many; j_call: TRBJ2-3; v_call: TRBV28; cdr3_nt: TGTGCCAGCAGTTTCCCCGGTTGGTGGGATACGCAGTATTTT; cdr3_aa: CASSFPGWWDTQYF
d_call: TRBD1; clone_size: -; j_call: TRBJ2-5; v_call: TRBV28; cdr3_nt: TGTGCCAGCAGGGATCAGGGGGTCCAAGAGACCCAGTACTTC; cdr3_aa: CASRDQGVQETQYF
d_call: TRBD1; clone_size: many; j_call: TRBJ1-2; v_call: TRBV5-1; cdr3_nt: TGCGCCAGCAGTTGGGACAGAGGACGTAACTATGGCTACACCTTC; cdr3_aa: CASSWDRGRNYGYTF
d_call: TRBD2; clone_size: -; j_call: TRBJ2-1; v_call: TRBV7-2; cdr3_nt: TGTGCCAGCAGCTTAGAGGGCTCTGGGGGGGTGAATGAGCAGTTCTTC; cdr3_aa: CASSLEGSGGVNEQFF
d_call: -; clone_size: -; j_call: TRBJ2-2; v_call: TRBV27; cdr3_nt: TGTGCCAGCAGTGTCGCAGGGTCCACCGGGGAGCTGTTTTTT; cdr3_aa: CASSVAGSTGELFF
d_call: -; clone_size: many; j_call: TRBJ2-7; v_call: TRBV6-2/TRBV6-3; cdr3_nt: TGTGCCAGCGGGGACAACTACGAGCAGTACTTC; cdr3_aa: CASGDNYEQYF
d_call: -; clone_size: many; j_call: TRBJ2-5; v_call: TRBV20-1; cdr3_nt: TGCAGTGTTAGAGATAGGACTGGGGAGACCCAGTACTTC; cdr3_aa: CSVRDRTGETQYF
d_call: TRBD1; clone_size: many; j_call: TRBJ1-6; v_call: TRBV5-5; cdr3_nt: TGTGCCAGCAGCTTGGGACAGGGGATAATTTCACCCCTCCACTTT; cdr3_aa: CASSLGQGIISPLHF
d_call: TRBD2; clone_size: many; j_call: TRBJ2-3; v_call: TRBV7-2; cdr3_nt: TGTGCCAGCAGCTTAGCGCTTAGGTGGGAGGGTAGCACAGATACGCAGTATTTT; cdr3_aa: CASSLALRWEGSTDTQYF
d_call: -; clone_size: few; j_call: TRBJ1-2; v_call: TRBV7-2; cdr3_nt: TGTGCCAGCAGCTTATCGGGGTGGAGGGGCTACACCTTC; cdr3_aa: CASSLSGWRGYTF
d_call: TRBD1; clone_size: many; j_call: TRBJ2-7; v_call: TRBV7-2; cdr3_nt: TGTGCCAGCAGCTACAGACAGGGGGCGTCCTACGAGCAGTACTTC; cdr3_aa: CASSYRQGASYEQYF
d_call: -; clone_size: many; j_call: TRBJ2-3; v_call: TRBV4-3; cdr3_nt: TGCGCCAGCAGCCAAGATAAGAGTAACACAGATACGCAGTATTTT; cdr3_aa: CASSQDKSNTDTQYF
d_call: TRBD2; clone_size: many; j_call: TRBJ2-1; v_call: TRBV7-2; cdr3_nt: TGTGCCAGCAGCTCGGGACTAGCGGGGGGCTACAATGAGCAGTTCTTC; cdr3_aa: CASSSGLAGGYNEQFF
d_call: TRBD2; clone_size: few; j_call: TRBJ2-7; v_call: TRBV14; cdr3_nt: TGTGCCAGCAGCCAAGCTTGGACTAGCAATCAGTACTTC; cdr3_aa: CASSQAWTSNQYF
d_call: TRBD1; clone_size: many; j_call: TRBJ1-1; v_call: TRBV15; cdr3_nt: TGTGCCACCAGCAGAGAAGGGACAGGTGGAAGAAGGACTGAAGCTTTCTTT; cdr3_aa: CATSREGTGGRRTEAFF
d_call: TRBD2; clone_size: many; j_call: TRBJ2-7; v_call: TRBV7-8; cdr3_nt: TGTGCCAGCAGCCCACTTGGGGCGGGAGTTTACGAGCAGTACTTC; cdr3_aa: CASSPLGAGVYEQYF
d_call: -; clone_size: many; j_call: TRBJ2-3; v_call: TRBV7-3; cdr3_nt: TGTGCCAGCAGCGAGCGTGGACAGTCCCCATATGATACGCAGTATTTT; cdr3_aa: CASSERGQSPYDTQYF